This T cell receptor beta chain was sequenced in a study of cytomegalovirus exposure and HLA in healthy donors. Study-wide results and caveats: Per published accounts, TCR beta sequences correctly predicted the HLA-A and HLA-B alleles of most subjects. Presence/absence analyses assumed roughly uniform sequencing depth across donors. Indistinguishable V segments such as TRBV6-2 and TRBV6-3 were excluded.

The CDR3 sequence is 15 residues long. Trimming cost V 0 bases and J 4 bases, with 12 bases left between them. Germline CDR1 and CDR2: SGHRS and YFSETQ. With respect to this clone: Its antigen is as yet unknown.

Researchers ran the PCR with 60 Vbeta and 13 Jbeta primers. The assay was immunoSEQ multiplex PCR, and TCRdb's table has in-frame clones only and misses some. Seen here are 85,000 to 130,000 clones, 75% to 80% observed once, and the top ten hold roughly 5%. This chain uses TRBV5-1 with TRBJ2-3, with D perhaps matching TRBD2 (6 bases). This TCR derives from a man aged 55-75 years in good health and CMV-seropositive. Sequencing was done on a sample of PBMCs. The CDR3: CASSLGWGGADTQYF. The CDR3 bases are TGCGCCAGCAGCTTGGGCTGGGGCGGGGCAGATACGCAGTATTTT.